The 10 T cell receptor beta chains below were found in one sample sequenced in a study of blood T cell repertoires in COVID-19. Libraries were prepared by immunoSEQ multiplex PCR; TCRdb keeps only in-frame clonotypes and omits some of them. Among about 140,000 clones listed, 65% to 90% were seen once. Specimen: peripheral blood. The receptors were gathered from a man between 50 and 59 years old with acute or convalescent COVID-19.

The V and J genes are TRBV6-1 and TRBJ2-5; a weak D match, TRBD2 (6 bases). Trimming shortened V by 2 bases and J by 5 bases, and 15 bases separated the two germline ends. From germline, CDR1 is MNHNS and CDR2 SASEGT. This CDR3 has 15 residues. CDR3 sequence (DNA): TGTGCCAGCAGTGAACCCGGGCGGGAAAGGGAGACCCAGTACTTC. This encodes CASSEPGRERETQYF.

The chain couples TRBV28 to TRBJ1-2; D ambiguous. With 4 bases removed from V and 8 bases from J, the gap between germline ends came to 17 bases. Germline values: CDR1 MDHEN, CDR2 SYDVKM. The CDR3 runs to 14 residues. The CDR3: CASSSPLAPAGYTF. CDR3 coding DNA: TGTGCCAGCAGTTCCCCTCTCGCCCCTGCGGGCTACACCTTC.

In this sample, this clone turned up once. The CDR3 is CAWSSPRLAGAKTQYF. The CDR3 DNA sequence: TGTGCCTGGAGTTCTCCGAGGCTAGCGGGCGCAAAGACCCAGTACTTC. The chain carries TRBV30 and TRBJ2-5; 8 positions agree with TRBD2. J gave up 6 bases and V 2 bases, and 14 bases lay outside the gene matches. Per germline, CDR1 GTSNPN and CDR2 SVGIG (reference sequence). The CDR3 sequence is 16 residues long.

The CDR3 loop reads CASSAGNSPLHF. The CDR3 nucleotides read TGTGCCAGCAGCGCAGGGAATTCACCCCTCCACTTT. The chain combines TRBV7-9 with TRBJ1-6, with a weak D call TRBD1 (5 bases). The germline gives CDR1 SEHNR, CDR2 FQNEAQ (reference sequence). The CDR3 consists of 12 residues. Trimming left V 5 bases short and J 7 bases short, with 6 bases between.

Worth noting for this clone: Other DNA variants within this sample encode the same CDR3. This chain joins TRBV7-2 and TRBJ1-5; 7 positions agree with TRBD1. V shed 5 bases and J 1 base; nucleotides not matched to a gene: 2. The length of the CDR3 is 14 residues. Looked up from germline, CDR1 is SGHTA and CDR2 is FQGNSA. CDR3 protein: CASSQTGSNQPQHF. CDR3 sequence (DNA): TGTGCCAGCAGCCAGACAGGGAGCAATCAGCCCCAGCATTTT. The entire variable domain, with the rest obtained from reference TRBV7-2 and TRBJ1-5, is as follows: GAGVSQSPSNKVTEKGKDVELRCDPISGHTALYWYRQSLGQGLEFLIYFQGNSAPDKSGLPSDRFSAERTGGSVSTLTIQRTQQEDSAVYLCASSQTGSNQPQHFGDGTRLSIL.

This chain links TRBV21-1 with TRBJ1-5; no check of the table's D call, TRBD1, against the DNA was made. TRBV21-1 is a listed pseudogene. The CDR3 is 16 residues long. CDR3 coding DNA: TGTGCCAGCAGGGGGGGACAGGGCGGTGGCAATCAGCCCCAGCATTTT. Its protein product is CASRGGQGGGNQPQHF.

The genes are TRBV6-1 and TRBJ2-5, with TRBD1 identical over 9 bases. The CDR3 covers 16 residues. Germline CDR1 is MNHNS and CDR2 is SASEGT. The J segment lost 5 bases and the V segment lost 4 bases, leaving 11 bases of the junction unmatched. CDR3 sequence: CASSAQPGQGSETQYF. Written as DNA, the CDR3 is TGTGCCAGCAGTGCCCAGCCGGGACAGGGCTCGGAGACCCAGTACTTC.

For the CDR3, the DNA is TGTGCCAGCAGCGCATTGGGGGGAGGCACTGAAGCTTTCTTT. Its translation is CASSALGGGTEAFF. The rearrangement joins TRBV5-5 to TRBJ1-1; D perhaps matches TRBD1 (5 bases). CDR1 and CDR2 (germline): SGHKS, YYEKEE (reference sequence). The CDR3 consists of 14 residues. Trimming shortened V by 4 bases and J by 4 bases, and 14 bases separated the two germline ends.

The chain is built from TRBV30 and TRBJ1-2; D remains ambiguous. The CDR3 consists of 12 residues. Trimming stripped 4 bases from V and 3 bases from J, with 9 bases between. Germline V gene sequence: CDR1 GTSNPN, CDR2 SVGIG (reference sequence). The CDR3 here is CAWKIDYYGYTF. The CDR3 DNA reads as TGTGCCTGGAAGATAGATTACTATGGCTACACCTTC.

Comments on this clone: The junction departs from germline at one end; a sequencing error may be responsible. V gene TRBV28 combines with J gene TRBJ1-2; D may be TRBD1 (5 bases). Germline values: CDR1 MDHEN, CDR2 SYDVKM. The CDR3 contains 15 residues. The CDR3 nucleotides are TGTGCCAGCAGTTTACTCCCGCCAGACAGCTGGGATATCAGATTC. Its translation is CASSLLPPDSWDIRF.